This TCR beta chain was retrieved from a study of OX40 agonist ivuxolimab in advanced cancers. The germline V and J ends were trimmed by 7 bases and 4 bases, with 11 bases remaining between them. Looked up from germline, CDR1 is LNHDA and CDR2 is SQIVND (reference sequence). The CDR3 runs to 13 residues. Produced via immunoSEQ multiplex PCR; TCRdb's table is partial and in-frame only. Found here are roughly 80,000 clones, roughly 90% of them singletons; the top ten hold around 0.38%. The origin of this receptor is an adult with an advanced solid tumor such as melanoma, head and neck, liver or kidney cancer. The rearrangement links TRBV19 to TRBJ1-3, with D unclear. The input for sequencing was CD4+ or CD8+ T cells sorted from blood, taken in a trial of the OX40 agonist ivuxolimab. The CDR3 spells CASTPSVGNTIYF. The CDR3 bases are TGTGCCAGTACTCCGTCCGTCGGAAACACCATATATTTT.